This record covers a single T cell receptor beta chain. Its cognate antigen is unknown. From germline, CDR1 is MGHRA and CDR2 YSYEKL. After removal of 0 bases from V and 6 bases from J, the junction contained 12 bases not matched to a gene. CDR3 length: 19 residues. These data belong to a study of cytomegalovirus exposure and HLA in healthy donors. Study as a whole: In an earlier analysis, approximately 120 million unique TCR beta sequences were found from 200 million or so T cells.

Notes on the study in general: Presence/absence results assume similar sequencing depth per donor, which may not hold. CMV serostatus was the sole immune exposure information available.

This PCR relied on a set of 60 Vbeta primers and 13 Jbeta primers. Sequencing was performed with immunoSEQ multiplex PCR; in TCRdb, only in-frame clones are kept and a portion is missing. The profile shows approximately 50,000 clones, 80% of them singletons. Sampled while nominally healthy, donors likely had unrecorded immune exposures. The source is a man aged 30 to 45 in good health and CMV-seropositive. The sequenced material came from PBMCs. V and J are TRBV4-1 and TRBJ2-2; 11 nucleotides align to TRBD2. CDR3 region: CASSQERDSGGAFPGELFF. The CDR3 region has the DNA TGCGCCAGCAGCCAAGAAAGGGATAGCGGGGGGGCGTTCCCCGGGGAGCTGTTTTTT.